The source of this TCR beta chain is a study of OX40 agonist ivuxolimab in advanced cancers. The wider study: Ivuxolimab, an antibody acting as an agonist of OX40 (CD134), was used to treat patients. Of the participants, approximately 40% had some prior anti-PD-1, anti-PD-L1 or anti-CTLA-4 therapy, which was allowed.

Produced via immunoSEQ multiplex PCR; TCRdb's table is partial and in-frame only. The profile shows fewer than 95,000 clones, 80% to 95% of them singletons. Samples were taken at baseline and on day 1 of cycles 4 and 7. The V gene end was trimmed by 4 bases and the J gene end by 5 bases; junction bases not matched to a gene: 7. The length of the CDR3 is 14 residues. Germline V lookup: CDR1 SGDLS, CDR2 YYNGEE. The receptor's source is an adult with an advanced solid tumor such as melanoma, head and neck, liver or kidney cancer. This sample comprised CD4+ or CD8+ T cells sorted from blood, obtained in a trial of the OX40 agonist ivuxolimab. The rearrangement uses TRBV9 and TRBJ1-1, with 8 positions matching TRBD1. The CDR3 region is CASSRDRGGTEAFF. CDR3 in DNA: TGTGCCAGCAGCAGAGACAGGGGTGGAACTGAAGCTTTCTTT.